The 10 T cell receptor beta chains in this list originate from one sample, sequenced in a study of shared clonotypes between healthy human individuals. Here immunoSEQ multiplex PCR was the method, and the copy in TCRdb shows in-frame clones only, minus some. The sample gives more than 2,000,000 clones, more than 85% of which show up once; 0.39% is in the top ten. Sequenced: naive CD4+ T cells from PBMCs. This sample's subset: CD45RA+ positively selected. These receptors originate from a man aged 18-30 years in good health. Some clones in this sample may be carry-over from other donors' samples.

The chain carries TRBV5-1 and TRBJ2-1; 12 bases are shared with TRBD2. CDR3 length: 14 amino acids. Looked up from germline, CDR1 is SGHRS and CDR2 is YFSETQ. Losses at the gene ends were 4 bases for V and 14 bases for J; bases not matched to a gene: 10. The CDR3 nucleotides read TGCGCCAGCAGCCGACGGACTAGCGGGGCCTTAGAGTTCTTC. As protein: CASSRRTSGALEFF.

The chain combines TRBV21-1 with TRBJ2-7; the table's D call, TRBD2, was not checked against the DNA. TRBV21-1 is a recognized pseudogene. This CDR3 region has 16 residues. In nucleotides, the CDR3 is TGTGCCAGCATCAACCGACGGGGGATTTTTACCTACGAGCAGTACTTC. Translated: CASINRRGIFTYEQYF.

CDR3 sequence: CASSDRVNTDTQYF. CDR3 sequence (DNA): TGTGCCAGCAGCGACAGGGTTAACACAGATACGCAGTATTTT. This chain links TRBV6-6 with TRBJ2-3; 7 positions agree with TRBD1. Trimming at V came to 6 bases and at J to 2 bases, leaving 5 bases not matched to a gene. The germline CDR1 and CDR2 sequences are MNHNY and SVGAGI (reference sequence). The CDR3 has 14 amino acids.

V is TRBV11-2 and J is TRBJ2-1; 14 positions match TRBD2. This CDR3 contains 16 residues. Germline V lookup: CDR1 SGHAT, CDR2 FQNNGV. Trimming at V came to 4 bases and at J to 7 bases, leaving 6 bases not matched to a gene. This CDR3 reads CASSSGTSGRVNEQFF. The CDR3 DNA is TGTGCCAGCAGCTCCGGGACTAGCGGGAGAGTGAATGAGCAGTTCTTC.

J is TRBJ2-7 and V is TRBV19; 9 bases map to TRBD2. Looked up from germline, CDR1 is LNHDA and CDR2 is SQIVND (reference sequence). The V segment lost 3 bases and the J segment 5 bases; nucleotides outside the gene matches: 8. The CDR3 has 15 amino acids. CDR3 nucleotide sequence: TGTGCCAGTAGTATGGTGCTAGCGGGACCACACGAGCAGTACTTC. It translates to CASSMVLAGPHEQYF. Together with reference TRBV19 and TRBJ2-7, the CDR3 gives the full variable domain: DGGITQSPKYLFRKEGQNVTLSCEQNLNHDAMYWYRQDPGQGLRLIYYSQIVNDFQKGDIAEGYSVSREKKESFPLTVTSAQKNPTAFYLCASSMVLAGPHEQYFGPGTRLTVT.

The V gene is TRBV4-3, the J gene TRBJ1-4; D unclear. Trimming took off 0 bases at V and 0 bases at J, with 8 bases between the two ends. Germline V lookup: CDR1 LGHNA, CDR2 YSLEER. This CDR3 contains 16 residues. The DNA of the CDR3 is TGCGCCAGCAGCCAAGATCGGGCTGCAACTAATGAAAAACTGTTTTTT. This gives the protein CASSQDRAATNEKLFF.

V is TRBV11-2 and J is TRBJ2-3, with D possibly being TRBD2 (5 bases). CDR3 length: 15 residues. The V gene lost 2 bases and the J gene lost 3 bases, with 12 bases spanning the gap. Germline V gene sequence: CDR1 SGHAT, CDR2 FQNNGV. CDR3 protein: CASSLLSLATDTQYF. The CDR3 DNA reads TGTGCCAGCAGCTTATTATCCCTAGCAACAGATACGCAGTATTTT.

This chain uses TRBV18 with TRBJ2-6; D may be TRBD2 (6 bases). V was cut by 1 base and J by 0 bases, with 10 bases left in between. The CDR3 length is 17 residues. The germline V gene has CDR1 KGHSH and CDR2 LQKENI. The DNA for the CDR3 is TGTGCCAGCTCACCACGGACGGGGGACTCTGGGGCCAACGTCCTGACTTTC. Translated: CASSPRTGDSGANVLTF.

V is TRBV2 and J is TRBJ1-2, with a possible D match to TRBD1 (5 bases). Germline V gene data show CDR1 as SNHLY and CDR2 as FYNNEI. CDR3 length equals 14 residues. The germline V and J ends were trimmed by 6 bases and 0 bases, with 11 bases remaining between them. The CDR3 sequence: CASRLQAANYGYTF. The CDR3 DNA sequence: TGTGCCAGCAGATTACAGGCAGCTAACTATGGCTACACCTTC.

The CDR3 loop reads CASSTRSGTEQGKLFF. The CDR3, as DNA: TGTGCCAGCAGCACCCGATCGGGGACGGAGCAGGGAAAGCTGTTTTTT. The chain recombines TRBV11-3 with TRBJ2-2; D could derive from TRBD1 or TRBD2 (5 bases each). The V end lost 5 bases, the J end lost 12 bases, and 25 bases lay between the germline ends. The germline V gene encodes CDR1 SGHNT and CDR2 YENEEA. The CDR3 consists of 16 residues.